Following are 3 T cell receptor beta chains from one sample sequenced in a study of blood T cells in healthy people across ages. A J-beta primer mix and a sample-barcoded 5' primer were used in a second PCR of about 7 to 12 cycles. TCRdb re-called the 5' RACE reads with MiXCR, one entry per CDR3 protein. The sample has 600,000 or so distinct CDR3 sequences; approximately 30% are singletons. Sequencing was done on a sample of blood. The receptors derive from a woman aged 80 or over in good health.

Ten or more counts support this clonotype. The CDR3 DNA is TGCAGTGCTACGGGACAGGGTGCCGGCAATCAGCCCCAGCATTTT. This sequence encodes CSATGQGAGNQPQHF. The chain carries TRBV20-1 and TRBJ1-5, with 9 bases lining up with TRBD1. V shed 4 bases and J 2 bases; nucleotides not matched to a gene: 6. Germline loops: CDR1 DFQATT, CDR2 SNEGSKA (reference sequence). CDR3 length equals 15 residues.

In its sample, this clonotype was seen a few times. J is TRBJ2-6 and V is TRBV5-1; D might be TRBD2 (5 bases). V was cut by 1 base and J by 4 bases, with 18 bases left in between. The CDR3 loop spans 18 amino acids. Germline CDR1 reads SGHRS; CDR2 reads YFSETQ. The CDR3 loop reads CASSLFVGSRGGANVLTF. DNA of the CDR3: TGCGCCAGCAGCTTGTTTGTCGGCAGCCGAGGGGGGGCCAACGTCCTGACTTTC. The full variable domain, its missing parts supplied by reference TRBV5-1 and TRBJ2-6, is KAGVTQTPRYLIKTRGQQVTLSCSPISGHRSVSWYQQTPGQGLQFLFEYFSETQRNKGNFPGRFSGRQFSNSRSEMNVSTLELGDSALYLCASSLFVGSRGGANVLTFGAGSRLTVL.

The V and J genes are TRBV7-9 and TRBJ2-5; 8 bases are shared with TRBD1. The DNA end is a closer match to TRBJ2-7, so the J assignment may be wrong. CDR3 length equals 13 residues. The V gene's germline CDR1 is SEHNR and CDR2 FQNEAQ (reference sequence). The CDR3 DNA reads TGTGCCAGCAGCCCGTGGACAGGGAGCGAGCAGTACTTC. Amino acids: CASSPWTGSEQYF.